This T cell receptor beta chain was sequenced during a study of PD-1 blockade in classical Hodgkin lymphoma. Overall study context: Nivolumab dosing for patients was 3 mg/kg, administered intravenously every 2 weeks. Notes on the study in general: Lower baseline TCR diversity was reported for newly diagnosed patients than for healthy donors. Significant TCR diversity gains by C4D1 occurred in CD4+ but not CD8+ cells. Newly diagnosed patients and complete responders had comparable diversity at baseline.

The CDR3 is 16 amino acids. With V trimmed by 4 bases and J by 4 bases, 6 bases remained unmatched. CDR1 MNHNS and CDR2 SASEGT come from the germline V gene. A note on this clone: Its antigen remains unknown.

The table came from immunoSEQ multiplex PCR; TCRdb's copy has only in-frame clones and leaves some out. The data contain tens of thousands of clones, around 68% of them singletons. Relapse after autologous stem cell transplantation occurred in every patient, and brentuximab vedotin exposure varied. This chain joins TRBV6-1 and TRBJ1-5; 11 bases align to TRBD1. The receptor's source is a human donor with classical Hodgkin lymphoma. The sample was peripheral blood mononuclear cells (PBMCs), taken at baseline. CDR3 protein: CASSGTGGIRNQPQHF. DNA for the CDR3: TGTGCCAGCAGTGGGACAGGGGGCATAAGGAATCAGCCCCAGCATTTT.